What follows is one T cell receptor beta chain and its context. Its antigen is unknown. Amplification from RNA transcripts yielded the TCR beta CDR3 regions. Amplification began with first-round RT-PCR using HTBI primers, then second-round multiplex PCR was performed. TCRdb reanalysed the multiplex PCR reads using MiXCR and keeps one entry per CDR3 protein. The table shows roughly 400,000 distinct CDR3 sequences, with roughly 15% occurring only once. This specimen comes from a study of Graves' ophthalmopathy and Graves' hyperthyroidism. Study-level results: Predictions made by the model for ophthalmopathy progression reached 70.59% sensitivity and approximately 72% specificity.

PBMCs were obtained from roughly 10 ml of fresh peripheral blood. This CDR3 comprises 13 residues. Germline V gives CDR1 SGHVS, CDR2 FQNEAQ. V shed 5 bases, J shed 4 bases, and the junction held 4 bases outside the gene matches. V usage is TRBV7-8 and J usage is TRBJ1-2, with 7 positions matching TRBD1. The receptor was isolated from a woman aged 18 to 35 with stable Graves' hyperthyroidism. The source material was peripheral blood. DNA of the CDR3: TGTGCCAGCAGCGTCAGACAGGGCTATGGCTACACCTTC. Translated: CASSVRQGYGYTF.